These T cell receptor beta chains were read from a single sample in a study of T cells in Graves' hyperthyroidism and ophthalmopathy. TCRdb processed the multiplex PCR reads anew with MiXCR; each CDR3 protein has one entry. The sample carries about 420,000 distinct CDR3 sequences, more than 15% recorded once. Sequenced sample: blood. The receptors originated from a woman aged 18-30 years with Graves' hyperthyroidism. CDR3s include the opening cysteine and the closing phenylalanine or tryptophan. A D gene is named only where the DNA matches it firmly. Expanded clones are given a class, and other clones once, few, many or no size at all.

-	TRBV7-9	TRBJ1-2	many	CASSSDGNYGYTF	TGTGCCAGTTCCTCTGACGGCAACTATGGCTACACCTTC
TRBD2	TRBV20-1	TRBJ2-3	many	CSARETSGGLIPSTQYF	TGCAGTGCTAGAGAGACTAGCGGGGGGCTCATCCCAAGTACGCAGTATTTT
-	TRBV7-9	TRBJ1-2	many	CASTDLGGTGRRYGYTF	TGTGCCAGCACCGACTTAGGCGGTACAGGGAGGAGATATGGCTACACCTTC
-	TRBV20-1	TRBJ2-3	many	CSARSSPGRGADTQYF	TGCAGTGCTAGATCCTCACCGGGGCGGGGAGCAGATACGCAGTATTTT
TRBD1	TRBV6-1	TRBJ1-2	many	CASSEWDRASNYGYTF	TGTGCCAGCAGTGAATGGGACAGGGCCTCTAACTATGGCTACACCTTC
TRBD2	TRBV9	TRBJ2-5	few	CASSRGGLQETQYF	TGTGCCAGCAGCCGGGGGGGTCTCCAAGAGACCCAGTACTTC
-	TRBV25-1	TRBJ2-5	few	CASSGAPRRVQYF	TGTGCCAGCAGTGGGGCCCCGCGAAGAGTCCAGTACTTC
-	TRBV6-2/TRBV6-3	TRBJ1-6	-	CASSYGRENSPLHF	TGTGCCAGCAGCTACGGGCGAGAGAATTCACCCCTCCACTTT
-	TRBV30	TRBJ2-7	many	CAWSVKLVYEQYF	TGTGCCTGGAGTGTAAAGCTGGTCTACGAGCAGTACTTC
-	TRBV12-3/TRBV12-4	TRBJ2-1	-	CATLGVSSYNEQFF	TGTGCCACCTTGGGGGTAAGCTCCTACAATGAGCAGTTCTTC
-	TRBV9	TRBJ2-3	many	CASSVGGGRPTQYF	TGTGCCAGCAGCGTAGGAGGGGGGCGCCCCACGCAGTATTTT
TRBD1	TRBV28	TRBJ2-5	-	CASSFLRDREIETQYF	TGTGCCAGCAGTTTCCTCCGGGACAGGGAAATAGAGACCCAGTACTTC
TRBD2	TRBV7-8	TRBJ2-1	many	CASSPYGGSSYNEQFF	TGTGCCAGCAGCCCTTACGGCGGGAGCTCCTACAATGAGCAGTTCTTC
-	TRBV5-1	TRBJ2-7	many	CASSLGPTTRTEQYF	TGCGCCAGCAGCTTGGGTCCGACAACGAGAACCGAGCAGTACTTC
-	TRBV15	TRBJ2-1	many	CATSRDSGLVENEQFF	TGTGCCACCAGCAGAGATTCGGGACTGGTGGAGAATGAGCAGTTCTTC
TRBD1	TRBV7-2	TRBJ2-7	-	CASSPPPDRGDHEQYF	TGTGCCAGCAGCCCCCCTCCGGACAGGGGAGACCACGAGCAGTACTTC
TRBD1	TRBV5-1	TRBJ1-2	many	CASSLETGANYGYTF	TGCGCCAGCAGCTTGGAGACAGGGGCTAACTATGGCTACACCTTC
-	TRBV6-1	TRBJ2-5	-	CASTVDRKETQYF	TGTGCCAGCACCGTGGACAGAAAAGAGACCCAGTACTTC
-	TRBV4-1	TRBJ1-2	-	CASSPEWWVSYGYTF	TGCGCCAGCAGCCCCGAGTGGTGGGTTAGCTATGGCTACACCTTC
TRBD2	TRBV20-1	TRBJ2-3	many	CSAPPLANTDTQYF	TGCAGTGCCCCGCCACTAGCGAACACAGATACGCAGTATTTT
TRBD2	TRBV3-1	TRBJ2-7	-	CASSQTGGSLYEQYF	TGTGCCAGCAGCCAAACGGGAGGCTCCCTTTACGAGCAGTACTTC
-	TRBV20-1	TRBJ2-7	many	CSLGRLTFYEQYF	TGCAGTTTGGGACGGTTGACCTTCTACGAGCAGTACTTC
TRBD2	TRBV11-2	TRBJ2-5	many	CASSSGTSGSSETQYF	TGTGCCAGCAGCTCCGGGACTAGCGGGAGTTCGGAGACCCAGTACTTC
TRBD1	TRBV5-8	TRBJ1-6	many	CASSSTGTGVSPLHF	TGTGCCAGCAGCTCGACCGGGACAGGGGTCTCACCCCTCCACTTT
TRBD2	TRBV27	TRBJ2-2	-	CASSLGLAGETGELFF	TGTGCCAGCAGTTTAGGCCTAGCGGGAGAAACCGGGGAGCTGTTTTTT
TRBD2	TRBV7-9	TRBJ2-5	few	CASRAGVNQETQYF	TGTGCCAGCAGAGCGGGGGTTAACCAAGAGACCCAGTACTTC
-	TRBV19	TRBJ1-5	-	CASSDMGQPQHF	TGTGCCAGTAGCGATATGGGTCAGCCCCAGCATTTT
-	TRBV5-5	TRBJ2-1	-	CASSLGASAEQFF	TGTGCCAGCAGCTTGGGGGCGAGCGCTGAGCAGTTCTTC
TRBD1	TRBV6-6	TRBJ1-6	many	CASSYGLATGVLGSPLHF	TGTGCCAGCAGTTACGGCCTGGCGACAGGGGTTTTAGGTTCACCCCTCCACTTT
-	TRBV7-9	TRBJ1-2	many	CASSQGDYGYTF	TGTGCCAGCAGCCAGGGTGACTATGGCTACACCTTC
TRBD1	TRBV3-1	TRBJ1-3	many	CASSRGQGPNTIYF	TGTGCCAGCAGCCGGGGACAGGGACCAAACACCATATATTTT
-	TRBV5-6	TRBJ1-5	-	CASSRTGGSRGNQPQHF	TGTGCCAGCAGCCGAACGGGGGGTTCAAGGGGCAATCAGCCCCAGCATTTT
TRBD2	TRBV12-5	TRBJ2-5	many	CASGLLQRGYQETQYF	TGTGCTAGTGGTTTGCTCCAGCGGGGGTACCAAGAGACCCAGTACTTC
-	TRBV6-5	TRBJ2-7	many	CASSYAGGRAEQYF	TGTGCCAGCAGTTACGCAGGAGGGCGAGCCGAGCAGTACTTC
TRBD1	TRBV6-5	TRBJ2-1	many	CASSYRGTGVDNEQFF	TGTGCCAGCAGTTACAGGGGGACAGGGGTGGATAATGAGCAGTTCTTC
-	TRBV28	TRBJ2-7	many	CASSFPGTSSYEQYF	TGTGCCAGCAGTTTTCCAGGGACGAGCTCCTACGAGCAGTACTTC
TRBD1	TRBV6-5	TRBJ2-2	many	CASSYSTGGGELFF	TGTGCCAGCAGTTACTCGACAGGGGGCGGGGAGCTGTTTTTT
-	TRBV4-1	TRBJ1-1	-	CASSQTWTANTEAFF	TGCGCCAGCAGCCAAACCTGGACGGCCAACACTGAAGCTTTCTTT
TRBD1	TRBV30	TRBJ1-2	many	CAWNLRDRGLVGYGYTF	TGTGCCTGGAACCTCCGGGACAGGGGGCTTGTTGGCTATGGCTACACCTTC
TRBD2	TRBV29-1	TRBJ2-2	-	CSVETGLAENTGELFF	TGCAGCGTTGAAACCGGGCTAGCGGAGAACACCGGGGAGCTGTTTTTT
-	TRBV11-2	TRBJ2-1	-	CASSLELDLGEQFF	TGTGCCAGCAGCTTAGAACTAGATCTGGGTGAGCAGTTCTTC
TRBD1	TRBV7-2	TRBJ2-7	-	CASSLDQGADEQYF	TGTGCCAGCAGCTTAGATCAGGGGGCAGACGAGCAGTACTTC
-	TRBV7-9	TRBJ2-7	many	CASSLVSGTYEQYF	TGTGCCAGCAGCTTAGTTTCAGGGACCTACGAGCAGTACTTC
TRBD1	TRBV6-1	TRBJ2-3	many	CASSRQGAARHTQYF	TGTGCCAGCAGTCGACAGGGGGCAGCACGACATACGCAGTATTTT
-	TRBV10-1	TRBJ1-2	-	CASSEPRQRIHGYTF	TGCGCCAGCAGTGAGCCGAGACAGAGGATCCATGGCTACACCTTC
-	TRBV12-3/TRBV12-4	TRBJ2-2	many	CASKLNTGELFF	TGTGCCAGCAAACTCAACACCGGGGAGCTGTTTTTT
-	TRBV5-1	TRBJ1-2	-	CASSLGGGALTNYGYTF	TGCGCCAGCAGCTTGGGAGGCGGGGCCCTCACTAACTATGGCTACACCTTC
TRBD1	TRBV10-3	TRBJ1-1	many	CATGTGANTEAFF	TGTGCCACTGGGACAGGGGCGAACACTGAAGCTTTCTTT
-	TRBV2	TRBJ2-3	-	CASSAETSDSTDTQYF	TGTGCCAGCAGTGCAGAGACTTCCGATAGCACAGATACGCAGTATTTT
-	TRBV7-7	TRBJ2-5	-	CASSLGSPSKETQYF	TGTGCTAGCAGCTTAGGGTCACCTAGTAAAGAGACCCAGTACTTC
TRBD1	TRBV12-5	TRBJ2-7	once	CASGSPPGQGSYEQYF	TGTGCTAGTGGTTCTCCACCGGGACAGGGCTCCTACGAGCAGTACTTC
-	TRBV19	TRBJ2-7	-	CASRIGSAYEQYF	TGTGCCAGTAGAATCGGGAGCGCCTACGAGCAGTACTTC
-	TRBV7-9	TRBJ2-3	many	CASSQVKGFVDTQYF	TGTGCCAGCAGTCAAGTGAAAGGGTTTGTAGATACGCAGTATTTT
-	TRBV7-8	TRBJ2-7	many	CASSPPGGGGQYF	TGTGCCAGCAGCCCCCCTGGGGGAGGGGGGCAGTACTTC
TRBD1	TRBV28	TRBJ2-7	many	CASNSWGQMNTYEQYF	TGTGCCAGCAACTCCTGGGGACAGATGAATACCTACGAGCAGTACTTC
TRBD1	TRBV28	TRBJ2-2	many	CASITGARTGELFF	TGTGCCAGCATCACAGGGGCCAGGACCGGGGAGCTGTTTTTT
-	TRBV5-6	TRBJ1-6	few	CASSPLTGNNSPLHF	TGTGCCAGCAGCCCGTTAACAGGGAACAATTCACCCCTCCACTTT
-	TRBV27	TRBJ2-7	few	CASRPGPNSPYEQYF	TGTGCCAGCAGGCCGGGACCCAATTCCCCCTACGAGCAGTACTTC
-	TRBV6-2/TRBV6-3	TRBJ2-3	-	CASKREGTDTQYF	TGTGCCAGCAAACGGGAAGGCACAGATACGCAGTATTTT
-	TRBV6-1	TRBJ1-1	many	CASTWRGQGGTEAFF	TGTGCCAGCACCTGGAGAGGGCAGGGAGGGACTGAAGCTTTCTTT